These T cell receptor beta chains were read from a single sample in a study of breast tumors, draining lymph nodes, adjacent tissues. Each CDR3 protein gets one entry after TCRdb re-called the multiplex PCR reads with MiXCR. The sample includes 90,000 to 120,000 distinct CDR3 sequences, 21% seen only once; the top ten take less than 1.5%. The sample comprised axillary lymph node tissue. Receptors were obtained from a female donor with breast cancer. Some clones in this sample may be carry-over from other donors' samples. CDR3s include the opening cysteine and the closing phenylalanine or tryptophan. The order of the fields is V gene, J gene, CDR3 protein.

TRBV6-5,TRBJ2-1,CASSYSHYNEQFF
TRBV4-1,TRBJ2-1,CATTQAGASYNEQFF
TRBV11-2,TRBJ2-3,CASPQRERYTDTQYF
TRBV6-5,TRBJ2-1,CASMSGFYNEQFF
TRBV28,TRBJ1-6,CASNRDYNSPLHF
TRBV12-3/TRBV12-4,TRBJ1-6,CASTPRQGLNSPLHF
TRBV2,TRBJ1-2,CASSVGSEGYGYTF
TRBV18,TRBJ2-1,CASSPSGGEQFF
TRBV28,TRBJ2-7,CASSLEREGLSSYEQYF
TRBV10-3,TRBJ2-3,CAISELTGDTDTQYF
TRBV2,TRBJ2-3,CASSVGTSTDTQYF
TRBV10-2,TRBJ2-5,CASSGGRGGETQYF
TRBV5-1,TRBJ1-3,CASSSLGQGARGNTIYF
TRBV18,TRBJ2-3,CASSRIENIDTQYF
TRBV7-2,TRBJ1-5,CASSLMGSGQPQHF
TRBV28,TRBJ2-3,CAIQNTGYSTDTQYF
TRBV4-1,TRBJ2-7,CASSLRPNSYEQYF
TRBV9,TRBJ2-1,CASTPGQGPYNEQFF
TRBV27,TRBJ1-5,CASSFKFGNQPQHF
TRBV6-5,TRBJ2-7,CASSYSSPGNSYEQYF
TRBV9,TRBJ1-3,CASSPTTGNTIYF
TRBV12-3/TRBV12-4,TRBJ2-5,CASSLASRQETQYF
TRBV11-2,TRBJ2-3,CVSSLDYTGTENTDTQYF
TRBV6-5,TRBJ1-2,CASRGDRGGNYGYTF
TRBV7-3,TRBJ1-2,CASSPGTGRGYTF
TRBV12-3/TRBV12-4,TRBJ2-7,CASSLTSNYEQYF
TRBV5-8,TRBJ1-4,CASSLISDPKNLFF
TRBV4-1,TRBJ1-5,CASSQLNRVGQPQHF
TRBV9,TRBJ2-6,CASSARGGEANVLTF
TRBV18,TRBJ2-5,CASSPTGGSETQYF
TRBV5-1,TRBJ2-3,CASSSFGAGGRGTDTQYF
TRBV9,TRBJ1-4,CASSSSGLNEKLFF
TRBV12-3/TRBV12-4,TRBJ1-5,CASSPPAAQDNQPQHF
TRBV4-2,TRBJ1-1,CASSRALNTEAFF
TRBV4-1,TRBJ2-3,CASSQYKAGGPIDTQYF
TRBV6-6,TRBJ2-1,CASSLSSGSRNEQFF
TRBV7-2,TRBJ1-2,CASSTTGAYGCTF
TRBV11-1,TRBJ1-5,CASSRDSNQPRHF
TRBV20-1,TRBJ2-1,CSARGDRGYNEQFF
TRBV25-1,TRBJ2-7,CASSARGLASYEQYF